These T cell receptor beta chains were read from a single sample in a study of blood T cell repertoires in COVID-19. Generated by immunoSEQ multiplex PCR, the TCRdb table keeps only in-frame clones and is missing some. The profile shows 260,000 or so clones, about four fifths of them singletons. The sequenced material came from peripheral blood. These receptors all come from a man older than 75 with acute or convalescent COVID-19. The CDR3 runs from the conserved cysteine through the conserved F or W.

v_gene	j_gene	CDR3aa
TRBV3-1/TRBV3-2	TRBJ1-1	CASSQEGRQDTEAFF
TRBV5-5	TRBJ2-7	CASSWGQGASNEQYF
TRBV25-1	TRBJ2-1	CASSERGGAWQFF
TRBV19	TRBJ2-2	CASSIEGTSGSVGELFF
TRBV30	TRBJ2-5	CAWRGTGDSETQYF
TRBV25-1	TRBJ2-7	CASSESLAGFYEQYF
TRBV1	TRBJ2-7	CTSSVRFVGGPSYEQYF
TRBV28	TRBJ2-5	CASSEFRETQYF
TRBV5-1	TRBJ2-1	CASSLDGTEESQFF
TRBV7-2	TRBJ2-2	CASTSSSGGPTGELFF
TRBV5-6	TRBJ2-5	CASSFGTGQETQYF
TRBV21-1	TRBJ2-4	CASSKQGAKNIQYF
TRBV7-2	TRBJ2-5	CASSLGGTAQETQYF
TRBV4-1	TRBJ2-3	CASSITGQFTDTQYF
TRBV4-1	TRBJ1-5	CASSQAGGVEPQHF
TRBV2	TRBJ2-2	CASSDQRPRVGELFF
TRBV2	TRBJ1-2	CASQDREGPYGYTF
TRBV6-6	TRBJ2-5	CASSGGTSGRGETQYF
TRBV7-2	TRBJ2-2	CASSPRVAGAGGELFF
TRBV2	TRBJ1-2	CASSEGARVGYGYTF
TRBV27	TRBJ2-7	CASSKDRYSHEQYF
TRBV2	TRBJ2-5	CASLRTGVWETQYF
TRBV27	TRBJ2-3	CASRNRGQVTDTQYF
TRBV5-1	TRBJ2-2	CASSLSSGGSYTGELFF
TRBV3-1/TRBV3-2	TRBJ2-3	CASSQFLKGTDTQYF
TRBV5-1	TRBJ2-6	CASSLSPSGANVLTF
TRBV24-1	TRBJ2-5	CATSNTGTGAPETQYF
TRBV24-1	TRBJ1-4	CATSDPRQGEKLFF
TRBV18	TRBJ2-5	CASSRGFGTAQETQYF
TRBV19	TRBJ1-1	CAVLSRVNTEAFF
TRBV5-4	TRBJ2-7	CASSSPTTSSYEQYF
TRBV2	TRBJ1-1	CASRAQGTNRFAEAFF
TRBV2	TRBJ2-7	CASSEVLAGGLYEQYF
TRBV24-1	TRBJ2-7	CATSDTGSSYEQYF
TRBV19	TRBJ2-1	CASSITGGSYNEQFF
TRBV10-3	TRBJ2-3	CATTGDTDTQYF
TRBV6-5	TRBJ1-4	CASGGQGLGEKLFF
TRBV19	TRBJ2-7	CASSIVSRGEQYF
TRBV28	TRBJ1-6	CASSSQTEQGALHF